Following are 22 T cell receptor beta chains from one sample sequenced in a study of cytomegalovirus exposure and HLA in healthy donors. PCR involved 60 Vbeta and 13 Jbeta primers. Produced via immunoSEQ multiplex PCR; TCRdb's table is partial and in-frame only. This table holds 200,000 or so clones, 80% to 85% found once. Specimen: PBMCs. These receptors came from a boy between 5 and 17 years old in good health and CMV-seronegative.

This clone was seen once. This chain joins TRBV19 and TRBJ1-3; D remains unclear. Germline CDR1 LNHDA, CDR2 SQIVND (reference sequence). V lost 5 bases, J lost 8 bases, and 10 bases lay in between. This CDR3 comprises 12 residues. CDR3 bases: TGTGCCAGTAGTCACTCACGAGACACCATATATTTT. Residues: CASSHSRDTIYF.

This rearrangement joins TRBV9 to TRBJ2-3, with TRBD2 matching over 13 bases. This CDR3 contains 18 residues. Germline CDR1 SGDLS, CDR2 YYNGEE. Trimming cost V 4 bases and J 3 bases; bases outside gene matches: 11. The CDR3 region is CASSLRTSGSAQTDTQYF. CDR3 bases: TGTGCCAGCAGCCTTCGGACTAGCGGGAGCGCACAAACAGATACGCAGTATTTT.

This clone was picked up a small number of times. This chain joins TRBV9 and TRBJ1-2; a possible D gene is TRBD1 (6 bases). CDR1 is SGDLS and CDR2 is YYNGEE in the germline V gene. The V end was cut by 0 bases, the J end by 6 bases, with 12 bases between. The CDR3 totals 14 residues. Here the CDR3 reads CASSVGVGGDGYTF. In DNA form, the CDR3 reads TGTGCCAGCAGCGTAGGAGTAGGGGGAGATGGCTACACCTTC. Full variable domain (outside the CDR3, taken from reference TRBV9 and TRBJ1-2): DSGVTQTPKHLITATGQRVTLRCSPRSGDLSVYWYQQSLDQGLQFLIQYYNGEERAKGNILERFSAQQFPDLHSELNLSSLELGDSALYFCASSVGVGGDGYTFGSGTRLTVV.

The CDR3 DNA reads as TGTGCCAGCAGCACCGGGACTAGCGGAGAGACCCAGTACTTC. This translates into CASSTGTSGETQYF. This sequence joins TRBV9 and TRBJ2-5, with 11 bases lining up with TRBD2. CDR3 length: 14 amino acids. V lost 4 bases to trimming and J lost 4 bases; unmatched junction nucleotides: 3. Germline V gene data show CDR1 as SGDLS and CDR2 as YYNGEE.

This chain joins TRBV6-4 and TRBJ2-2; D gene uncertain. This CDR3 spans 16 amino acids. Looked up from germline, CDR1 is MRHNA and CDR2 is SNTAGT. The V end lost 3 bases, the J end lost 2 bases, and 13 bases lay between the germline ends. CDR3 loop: CASSEKWAENTGELFF. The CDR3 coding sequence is TGTGCCAGCAGTGAGAAGTGGGCAGAAAACACCGGGGAGCTGTTTTTT.

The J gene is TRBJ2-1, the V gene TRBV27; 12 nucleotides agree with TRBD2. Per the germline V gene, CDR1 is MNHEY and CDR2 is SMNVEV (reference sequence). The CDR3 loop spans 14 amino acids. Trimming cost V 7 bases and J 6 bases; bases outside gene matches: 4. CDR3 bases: TGTGCCAGCACGGGACTAGCGGGCCGCAATGAGCAGTTCTTC. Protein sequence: CASTGLAGRNEQFF.

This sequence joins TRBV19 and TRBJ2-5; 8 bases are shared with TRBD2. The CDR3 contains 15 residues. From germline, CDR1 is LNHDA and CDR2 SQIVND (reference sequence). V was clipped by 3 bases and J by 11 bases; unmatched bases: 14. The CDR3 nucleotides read TGTGCCAGTAGTATTTATAGCGGGACCATCGAAGGGCAGTACTTC. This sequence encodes CASSIYSGTIEGQYF.

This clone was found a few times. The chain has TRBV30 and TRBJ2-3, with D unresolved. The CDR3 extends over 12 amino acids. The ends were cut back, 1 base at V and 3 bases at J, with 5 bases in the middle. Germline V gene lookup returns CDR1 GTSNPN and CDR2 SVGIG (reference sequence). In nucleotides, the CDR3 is TGTGCCTGGAGTGGAGGAACAGATACGCAGTATTTT. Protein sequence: CAWSGGTDTQYF.

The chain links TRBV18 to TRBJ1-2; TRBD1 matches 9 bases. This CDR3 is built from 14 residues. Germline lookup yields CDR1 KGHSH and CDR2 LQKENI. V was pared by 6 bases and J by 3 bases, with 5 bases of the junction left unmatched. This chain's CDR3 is CASSLGQGDYGYTF. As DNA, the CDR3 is TGTGCCAGCTCCCTGGGACAGGGAGACTATGGCTACACCTTC.

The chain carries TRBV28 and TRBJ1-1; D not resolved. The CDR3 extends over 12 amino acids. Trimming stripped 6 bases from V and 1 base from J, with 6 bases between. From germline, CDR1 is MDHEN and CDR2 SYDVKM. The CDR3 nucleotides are TGTGCCAGCAGGGAGACGAACACTGAAGCTTTCTTT. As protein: CASRETNTEAFF.

CDR3 DNA: TGTGCCAGCAGCCCGGGACAGGTGAACTACGAGCAGTACTTC. Translation: CASSPGQVNYEQYF. V usage is TRBV7-8 and J usage is TRBJ2-7; 8 bases fit TRBD1. CDR3 length equals 14 residues. The V segment lost 5 bases and the J segment 3 bases; nucleotides outside the gene matches: 6. Germline-derived CDR1 and CDR2 are SGHVS and FQNEAQ.

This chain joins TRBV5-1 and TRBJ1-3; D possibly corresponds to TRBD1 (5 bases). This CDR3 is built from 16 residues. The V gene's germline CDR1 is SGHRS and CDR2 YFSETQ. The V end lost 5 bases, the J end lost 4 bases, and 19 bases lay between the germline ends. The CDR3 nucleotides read TGCGCCAGCAGTTTATTAGGGGACTGGGGAGGAAACACCATATATTTT. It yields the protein CASSLLGDWGGNTIYF.

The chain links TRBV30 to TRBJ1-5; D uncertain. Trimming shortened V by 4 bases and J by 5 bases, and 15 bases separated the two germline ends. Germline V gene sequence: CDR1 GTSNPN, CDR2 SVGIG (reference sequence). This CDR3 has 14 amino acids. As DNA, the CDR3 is TGTGCCTGGAATTATGGGCAGAGTTATCAGCCCCAGCATTTT. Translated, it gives CAWNYGQSYQPQHF. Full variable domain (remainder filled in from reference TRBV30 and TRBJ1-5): SQTIHQWPATLVQPVGSPLSLECTVEGTSNPNLYWYRQAAGRGLQLLFYSVGIGQISSEVPQNLSASRPQDRQFILSSKKLLLSDSGFYLCAWNYGQSYQPQHFGDGTRLSIL.

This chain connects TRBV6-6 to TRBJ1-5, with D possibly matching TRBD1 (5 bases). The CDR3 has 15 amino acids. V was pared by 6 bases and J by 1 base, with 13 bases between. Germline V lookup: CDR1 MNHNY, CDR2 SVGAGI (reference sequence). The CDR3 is CASSPPGKSNQPQHF. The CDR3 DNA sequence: TGTGCCAGCAGCCCCCCAGGGAAGAGCAATCAGCCCCAGCATTTT.

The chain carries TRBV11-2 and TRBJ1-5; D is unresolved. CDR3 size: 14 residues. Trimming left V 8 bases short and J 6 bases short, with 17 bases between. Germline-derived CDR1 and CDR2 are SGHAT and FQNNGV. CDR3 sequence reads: CASGPAAPGQPQHF. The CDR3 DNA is TGTGCCAGCGGCCCCGCCGCGCCAGGTCAGCCCCAGCATTTT.

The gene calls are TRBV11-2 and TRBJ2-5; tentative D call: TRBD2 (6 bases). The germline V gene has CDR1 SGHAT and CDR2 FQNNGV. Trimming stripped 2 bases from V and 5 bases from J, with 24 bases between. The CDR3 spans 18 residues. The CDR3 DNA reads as TGTGCCAGCAGCTTATTTCACGAGACTAGTTATGCTCTGGAGACCCAGTACTTC. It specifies CASSLFHETSYALETQYF.

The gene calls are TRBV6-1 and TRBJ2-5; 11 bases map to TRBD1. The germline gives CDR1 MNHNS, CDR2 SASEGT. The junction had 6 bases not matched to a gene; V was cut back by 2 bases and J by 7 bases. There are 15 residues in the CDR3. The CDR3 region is CASSERTGQGGTQYF. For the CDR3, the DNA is TGTGCCAGCAGTGAACGTACGGGACAGGGGGGGACCCAGTACTTC.

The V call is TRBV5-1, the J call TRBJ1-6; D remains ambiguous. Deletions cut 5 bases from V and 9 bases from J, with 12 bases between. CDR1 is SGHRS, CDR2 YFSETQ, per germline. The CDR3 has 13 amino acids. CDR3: CASRRVEGSPLHF. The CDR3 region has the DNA TGCGCCAGCAGGAGGGTCGAGGGTTCACCCCTCCACTTT.

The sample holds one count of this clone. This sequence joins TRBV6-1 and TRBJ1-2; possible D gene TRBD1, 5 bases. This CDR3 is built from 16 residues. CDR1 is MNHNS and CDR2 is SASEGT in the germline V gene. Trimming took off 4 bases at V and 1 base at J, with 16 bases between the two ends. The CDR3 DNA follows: TGTGCCAGCAGTGCACCCGGGGCGGGGGGTAACTATGGCTACACCTTC. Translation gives CASSAPGAGGNYGYTF.

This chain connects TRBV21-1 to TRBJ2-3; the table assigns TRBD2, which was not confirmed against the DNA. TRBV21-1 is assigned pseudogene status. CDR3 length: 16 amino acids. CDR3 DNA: TGTGCCAGCAGCAAAGGAGCGGGGGGACCCACAGATACGCAGTATTTT. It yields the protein CASSKGAGGPTDTQYF.

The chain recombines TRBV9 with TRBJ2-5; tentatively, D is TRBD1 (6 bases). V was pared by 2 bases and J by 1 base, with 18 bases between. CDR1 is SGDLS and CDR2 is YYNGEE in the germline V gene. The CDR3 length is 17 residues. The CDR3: CASSVYSPQDSQETQYF. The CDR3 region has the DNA TGTGCCAGCAGCGTCTATTCGCCGCAGGACAGCCAAGAGACCCAGTACTTC.

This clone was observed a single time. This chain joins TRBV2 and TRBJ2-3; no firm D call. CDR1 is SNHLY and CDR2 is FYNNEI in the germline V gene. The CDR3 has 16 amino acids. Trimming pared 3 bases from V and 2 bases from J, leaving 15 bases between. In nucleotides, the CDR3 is TGTGCCAGCAGTGATCTTCTTAGAAGCTTCACAGATACGCAGTATTTT. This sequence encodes CASSDLLRSFTDTQYF.